What follows are 5 T cell receptor beta chains derived from one specimen sequenced in a study of blood T cell repertoires in COVID-19. Sequencing was performed with immunoSEQ multiplex PCR; in TCRdb, only in-frame clones are kept and a portion is missing. The table includes 140,000 to 150,000 clones, 65% to 85% detected once. The sample was peripheral blood. These receptors were obtained from a man aged 50-59 years with active or convalescent COVID-19.

The chain is built from TRBV5-4 and TRBJ1-1; D is possibly TRBD1 (6 bases). The V end lost 4 bases, the J end lost 3 bases, and 13 bases lay between the germline ends. Germline values: CDR1 SGHNT, CDR2 YYREEE (reference sequence). The CDR3 loop spans 14 amino acids. The CDR3 loop is CASSATGPYTEAFF. CDR3 coding DNA: TGTGCCAGCAGCGCGACAGGCCCTTACACTGAAGCTTTCTTT. Full variable domain (remainder filled in from reference TRBV5-4 and TRBJ1-1): ETGVTQSPTHLIKTRGQQVTLRCSSQSGHNTVSWYQQALGQGPQFIFQYYREEENGRGNFPPRFSGLQFPNYSSELNVNALELDDSALYLCASSATGPYTEAFFGQGTRLTVV.

This clone was observed at least ten times. J is TRBJ2-4 and V is TRBV7-3; 9 bases line up with TRBD2. CDR3 length: 16 residues. CDR1 and CDR2 from the germline V gene are SGHTA and FQGTGA. Trimming at V came to 5 bases and at J to 7 bases, leaving 12 bases not matched to a gene. The CDR3: CASSLRTSEIRNIQYF. The CDR3 DNA reads as TGTGCCAGCAGCCTCCGGACTAGCGAAATAAGGAACATTCAGTACTTC.

This clone appeared a single time. J is TRBJ2-1 and V is TRBV19; TRBD2 matches at 14 bases. This CDR3 has 17 residues. The V and J ends lost 4 bases and 5 bases, in that order; junction bases with no gene match: 7. Germline lookup yields CDR1 LNHDA and CDR2 SQIVND (reference sequence). This CDR3 reads CASSTPRLAGGDNEQFF. CDR3 in DNA: TGTGCCAGTAGTACCCCCCGACTAGCGGGGGGGGACAATGAGCAGTTCTTC.

This clone was found a few times. The gene calls are TRBV19 and TRBJ2-3, with D possibly being TRBD1 (6 bases). CDR1 is LNHDA, CDR2 SQIVND, per germline (reference sequence). The CDR3 is 16 amino acids. Between the trimmed V and J ends, which lost 4 bases and 1 base, there was a span of 15 bases. The CDR3 spells CASSTHRTEGTDTQYF. CDR3 sequence (DNA): TGTGCCAGTAGTACCCACCGGACAGAAGGCACAGATACGCAGTATTTT.

The V gene is TRBV18, the J gene TRBJ2-5; D gene ambiguous. Trimming pared 0 bases from V and 4 bases from J, leaving 6 bases between. The CDR3 spans 13 residues. Germline V gene data show CDR1 as KGHSH and CDR2 as LQKENI. Here the CDR3 reads CASSPPERETQYF. The CDR3 nucleotides are TGTGCCAGCTCACCACCGGAGAGAGAGACCCAGTACTTC.